This TCR beta chain was retrieved from a study of siplizumab effects on memory and regulatory T cells. This CDR3 region has 14 residues. Trimming pared 3 bases from V and 0 bases from J, leaving 8 bases between. Germline-derived CDR1 and CDR2 are KGHSH and LQKENI. Study results and caveats: The average Treg-derived proportion among mappable alloreactive CD4+ clones was 65% to 80% with siplizumab versus roughly 30% in controls. Proliferating clones, CD4+ or CD8+, lacked an assignable naive or memory phenotype in roughly 75-96% of cases. Memory T cells appeared less diverse than naive cells, which seemed to contribute substantially to alloresponse.

Worth noting for this clone: Its antigen is undetermined.

Only in-frame clones appear in the TCRdb table, and some are missing; sequencing was by immunoSEQ multiplex PCR. Of over 85,000 clones listed, 92% are singletons. The chain links TRBV18 to TRBJ1-1; maybe TRBD1 (5 bases). The receptor was isolated from a human donor in good health. The specimen sequenced was CD4+ T cells sorted from blood. The CDR3 DNA sequence: TGTGCCAGCTCACCCCCAGGGATGAACACTGAAGCTTTCTTT. Translating it yields CASSPPGMNTEAFF. Complete variable domain (other parts from reference TRBV18 and TRBJ1-1): NAGVMQNPRHLVRRRGQEARLRCSPMKGHSHVYWYRQLPEEGLKFMVYLQKENIIDESGMPKERFSAEFPKEGPSILRIQQVVRGDSAAYFCASSPPGMNTEAFFGQGTRLTVV.